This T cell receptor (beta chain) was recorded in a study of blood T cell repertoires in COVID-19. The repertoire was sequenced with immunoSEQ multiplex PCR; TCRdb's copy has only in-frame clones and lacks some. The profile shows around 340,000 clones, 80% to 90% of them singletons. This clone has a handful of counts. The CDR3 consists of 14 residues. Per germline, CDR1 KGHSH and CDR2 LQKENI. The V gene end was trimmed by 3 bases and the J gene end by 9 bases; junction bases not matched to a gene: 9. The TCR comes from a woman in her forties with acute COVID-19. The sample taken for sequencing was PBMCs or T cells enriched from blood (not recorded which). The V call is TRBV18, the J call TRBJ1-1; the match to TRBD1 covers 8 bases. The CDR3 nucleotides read TGTGCCAGCTCACCTGTAGAAAGACAGGGGAAAGCTTTCTTT. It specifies CASSPVERQGKAFF.